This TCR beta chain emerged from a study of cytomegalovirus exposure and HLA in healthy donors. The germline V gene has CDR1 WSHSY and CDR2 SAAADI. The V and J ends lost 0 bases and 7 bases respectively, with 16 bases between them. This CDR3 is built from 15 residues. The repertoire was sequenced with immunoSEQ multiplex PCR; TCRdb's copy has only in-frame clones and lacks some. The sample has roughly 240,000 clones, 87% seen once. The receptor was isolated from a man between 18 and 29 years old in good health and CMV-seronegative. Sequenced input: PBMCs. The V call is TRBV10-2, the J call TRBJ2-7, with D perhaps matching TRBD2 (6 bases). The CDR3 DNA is TGCGCCAGCAGTGAGTCGACACTGGCGGGGCGGGAGCAGTACTTC. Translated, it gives CASSESTLAGREQYF.